The clone carrying this T cell receptor (beta chain) came up many times. Its antigen is not identified. The sample comes from a study of T cell responses to AZD1222 COVID-19 vaccine. Assay used: immunoSEQ multiplex PCR; TCRdb lists only in-frame clones, some missing. This sample has 180,000 or so clones, with around 90% found just once. Study findings and constraints: Recipients of AZD1222 seropositive at baseline numbered only 5 or 6. Two AZD1222 doses significantly raised spike-specific TCR breadth and depth over controls.

This CDR3 is 16 amino acids long. Trimming shortened V by 2 bases and J by 5 bases, and 18 bases separated the two germline ends. Germline V gives CDR1 LGHDT, CDR2 YNNKEL (reference sequence). The chain combines TRBV3-1 (or the pseudogene TRBV3-2) with TRBJ2-5; D unresolved. The sample here was peripheral blood, taken 28 days after the second AZD1222 dose. The receptor was derived from an adult who received the AZD1222 COVID-19 vaccine. The CDR3 DNA reads TGTGCCAGCAGCCAAAGTGAGGTAAAGGTCCGGGAGACCCAGTACTTC. As protein: CASSQSEVKVRETQYF.